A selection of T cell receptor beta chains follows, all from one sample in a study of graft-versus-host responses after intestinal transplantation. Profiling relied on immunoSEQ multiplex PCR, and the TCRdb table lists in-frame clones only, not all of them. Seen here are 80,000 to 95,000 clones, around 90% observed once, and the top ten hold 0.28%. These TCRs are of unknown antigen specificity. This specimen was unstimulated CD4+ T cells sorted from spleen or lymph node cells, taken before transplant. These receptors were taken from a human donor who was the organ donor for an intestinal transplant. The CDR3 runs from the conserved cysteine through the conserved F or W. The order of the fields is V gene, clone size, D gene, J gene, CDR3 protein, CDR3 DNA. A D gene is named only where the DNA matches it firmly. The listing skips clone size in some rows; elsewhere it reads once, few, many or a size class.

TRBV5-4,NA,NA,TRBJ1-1,CASSAVRGTEAFF,TGTGCCAGCAGCGCGGTGCGCGGGACTGAAGCTTTCTTT
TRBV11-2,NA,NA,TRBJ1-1,CASSAAKLIGVNTEAFF,TGTGCCAGCAGCGCCGCTAAGTTGATCGGGGTGAACACTGAAGCTTTCTTT
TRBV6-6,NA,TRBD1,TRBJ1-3,CASSGQGLSGNTIYF,TGTGCCAGCAGCGGACAGGGCCTCTCTGGAAACACCATATATTTT
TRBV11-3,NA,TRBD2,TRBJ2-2,CASSPRLAGGTGELFF,TGTGCCAGCAGCCCCCGACTAGCGGGGGGCACCGGGGAGCTGTTTTTT
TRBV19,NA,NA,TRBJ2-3,CASRSSRGVEDTQYF,TGTGCCAGCAGGAGTTCTAGGGGCGTAGAAGATACGCAGTATTTT
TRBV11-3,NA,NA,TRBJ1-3,CASSPGGPGNTIYF,TGTGCCAGCAGTCCCGGGGGACCTGGAAACACCATATATTTT
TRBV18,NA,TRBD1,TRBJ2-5,CASSHTLGTGEETQYF,TGTGCCAGCTCACACACCCTCGGGACAGGGGAAGAGACCCAGTACTTC
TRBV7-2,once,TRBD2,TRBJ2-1,CASSLAQRELTIEQFF,TGTGCCAGCAGCTTGGCCCAGCGGGAGTTAACGATTGAGCAGTTCTTC
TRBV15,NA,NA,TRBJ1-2,CATSRDYGSFANYGYTF,TGTGCCACCAGCAGAGATTATGGCAGTTTCGCTAACTATGGCTACACCTTC
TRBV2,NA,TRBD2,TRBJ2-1,CASSEVRGSYNEQFF,TGTGCCAGCAGTGAGGTGCGGGGGTCCTACAATGAGCAGTTCTTC
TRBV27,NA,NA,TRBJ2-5,CASSLSGETQYF,TGTGCCAGCAGTTTATCCGGAGAGACCCAGTACTTC
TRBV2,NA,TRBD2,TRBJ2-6,CASRWRRGGSGANVLTF,TGTGCCAGCAGATGGAGGCGGGGGGGCTCTGGGGCCAACGTCCTGACTTTC
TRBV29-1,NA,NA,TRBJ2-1,CSGGRSSYNEQFF,TGCAGCGGGGGCCGGAGCTCCTACAATGAGCAGTTCTTC
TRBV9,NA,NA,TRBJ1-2,CASSPGNSNYGYTF,TGTGCCAGCAGCCCGGGGAATTCTAACTATGGCTACACCTTC
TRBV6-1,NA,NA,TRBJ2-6,CASGSSGANVLTF,TGTGCCAGCGGGAGCTCTGGGGCCAACGTCCTGACTTTC
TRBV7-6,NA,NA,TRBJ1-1,CASSLRRSESNTEAFF,TGTGCCAGCAGCTTGAGGCGATCAGAGTCGAACACTGAAGCTTTCTTT
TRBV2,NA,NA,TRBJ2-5,CAGTTLETQYF,TGTGCTGGCACGACTCTTGAGACCCAGTACTTC
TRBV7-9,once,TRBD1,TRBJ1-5,CASSLQGDQPQHF,TGTGCCAGCAGCTTACAGGGGGACCAGCCCCAGCATTTT
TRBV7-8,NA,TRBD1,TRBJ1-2,CASSPEQGADYGYTF,TGTGCCAGCAGCCCCGAACAGGGGGCGGACTATGGCTACACCTTC
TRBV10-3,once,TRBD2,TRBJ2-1,CAISYSGGTPNEQFF,TGTGCCATCAGTTATAGCGGGGGGACCCCCAATGAGCAGTTCTTC
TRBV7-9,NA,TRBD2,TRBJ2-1,CATPGLGAEQFF,TGTGCCACTCCGGGACTAGGTGCTGAGCAGTTCTTC
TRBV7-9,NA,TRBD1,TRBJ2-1,CGGWGTDTYNEQFF,TGTGGGGGGTGGGGGACAGACACCTACAATGAGCAGTTCTTC
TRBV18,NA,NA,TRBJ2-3,CASSRAGAGRGTDTQYF,TGTGCCAGCTCTCGGGCCGGGGCCGGGAGAGGCACAGATACGCAGTATTTT
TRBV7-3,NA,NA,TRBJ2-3,CASRRRGSTDGGHADTQYF,TGTGCCAGCAGAAGAAGGGGGTCGACTGACGGCGGGCACGCAGATACGCAGTATTTT
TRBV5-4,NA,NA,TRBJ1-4,CASSLGGGEKLFF,TGTGCCAGCAGCTTGGGCGGGGGGGAAAAACTGTTTTTT
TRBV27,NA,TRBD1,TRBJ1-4,CASSLFGTEITGEKLFF,TGTGCCAGCAGTTTATTTGGGACAGAAATAACGGGGGAAAAACTGTTTTTT
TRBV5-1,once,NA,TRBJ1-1,CASKLGAAAEAFF,TGCGCCAGCAAACTGGGGGCTGCTGCTGAAGCTTTCTTT
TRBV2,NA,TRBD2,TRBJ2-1,CASSERGGGAYNEQFF,TGTGCCAGCAGCGAGAGGGGCGGGGGGGCCTACAATGAGCAGTTCTTC
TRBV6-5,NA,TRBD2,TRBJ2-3,CASKWTRYTDTQYF,TGTGCCAGCAAGTGGACTAGATACACAGATACGCAGTATTTT
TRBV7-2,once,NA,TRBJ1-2,CASLSGPYYGYTF,TGTGCCAGCCTATCTGGGCCCTACTATGGCTACACCTTC
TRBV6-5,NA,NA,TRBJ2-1,CASSYAGTSPYNEQFF,TGTGCCAGCAGTTACGCCGGGACTTCTCCCTACAATGAGCAGTTCTTC
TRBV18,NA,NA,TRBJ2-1,CASSPGGAPNYNEQFF,TGTGCCAGCTCACCGGGCGGGGCACCCAACTACAATGAGCAGTTCTTC
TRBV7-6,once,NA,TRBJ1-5,CASSSSTDRPYQPQHF,TGTGCCAGCAGCTCCTCGACCGACAGGCCCTATCAGCCCCAGCATTTT
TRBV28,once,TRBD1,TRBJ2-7,CASSLSWTGAYEQYF,TGTGCCAGCAGTTTATCTTGGACAGGAGCCTACGAGCAGTACTTC
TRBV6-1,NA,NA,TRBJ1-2,CASRAPGEGDYGYTF,TGTGCCAGCAGAGCCCCGGGGGAAGGGGACTATGGCTACACCTTC
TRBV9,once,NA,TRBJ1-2,CASTRPALGGSYGYTF,TGTGCCAGCACCCGTCCAGCCCTGGGGGGTTCGTATGGCTACACCTTC
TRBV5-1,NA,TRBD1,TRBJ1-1,CASSLEPGGSEAFF,TGCGCCAGCAGCTTGGAGCCAGGGGGCTCTGAAGCTTTCTTT
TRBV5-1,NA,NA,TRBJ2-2,CASRPGTFYTGELFF,TGCGCCAGCAGACCCGGGACTTTTTACACCGGGGAGCTGTTTTTT
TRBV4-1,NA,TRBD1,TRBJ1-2,CASSSPGQGTFGYTF,TGCGCCAGCAGCTCGCCGGGACAGGGGACCTTTGGCTACACCTTC
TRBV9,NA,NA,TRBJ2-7,CASSVTGGGSEQYF,TGTGCCAGCAGCGTCACGGGTGGGGGGAGCGAGCAGTACTTC
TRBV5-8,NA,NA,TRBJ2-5,CASSLETGLETQYF,TGTGCCAGCAGCTTGGAGACAGGTCTTGAGACCCAGTACTTC
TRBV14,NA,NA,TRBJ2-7,CASSQLYEQYF,TGTGCCAGCAGCCAACTCTACGAGCAGTACTTC
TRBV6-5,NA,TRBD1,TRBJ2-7,CASSSYRGMSYEQYF,TGTGCCAGCAGTTCCTACAGGGGGATGTCTTACGAGCAGTACTTC
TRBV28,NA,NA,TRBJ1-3,CASSLSGAGSGNTIYF,TGTGCCAGCAGTTTGAGTGGGGCCGGCTCTGGAAACACCATATATTTT
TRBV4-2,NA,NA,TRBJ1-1,CASPPGLANTEAFF,TGTGCCAGCCCCCCGGGACTCGCAAACACTGAAGCTTTCTTT